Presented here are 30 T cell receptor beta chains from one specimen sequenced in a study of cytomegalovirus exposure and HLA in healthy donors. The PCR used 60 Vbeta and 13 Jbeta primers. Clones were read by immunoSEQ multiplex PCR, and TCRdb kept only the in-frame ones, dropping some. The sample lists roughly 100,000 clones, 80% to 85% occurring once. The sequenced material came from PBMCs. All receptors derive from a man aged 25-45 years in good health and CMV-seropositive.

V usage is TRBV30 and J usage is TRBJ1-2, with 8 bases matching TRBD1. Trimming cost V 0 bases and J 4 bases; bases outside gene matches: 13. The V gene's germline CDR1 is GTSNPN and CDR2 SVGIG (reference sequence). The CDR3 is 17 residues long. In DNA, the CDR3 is TGTGCCTGGAGTGTACATATAATGGGCAGGGGGCCCTATGGCTACACCTTC. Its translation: CAWSVHIMGRGPYGYTF.

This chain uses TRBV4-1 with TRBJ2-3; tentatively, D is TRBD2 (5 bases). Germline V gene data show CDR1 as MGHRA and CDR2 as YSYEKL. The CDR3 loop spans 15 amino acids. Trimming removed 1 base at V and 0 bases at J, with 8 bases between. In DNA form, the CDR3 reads TGCGCCAGCAGCCAAGTCGGGGTCAGCACAGATACGCAGTATTTT. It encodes CASSQVGVSTDTQYF.

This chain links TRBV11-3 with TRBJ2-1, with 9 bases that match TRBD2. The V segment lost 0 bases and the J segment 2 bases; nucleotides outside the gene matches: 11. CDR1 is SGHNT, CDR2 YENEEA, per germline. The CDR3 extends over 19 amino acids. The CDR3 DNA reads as TGTGCCAGCAGCTTAGATCCCCCTGGGCTAGCGGGGACCTACAATGAGCAGTTCTTC. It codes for CASSLDPPGLAGTYNEQFF.

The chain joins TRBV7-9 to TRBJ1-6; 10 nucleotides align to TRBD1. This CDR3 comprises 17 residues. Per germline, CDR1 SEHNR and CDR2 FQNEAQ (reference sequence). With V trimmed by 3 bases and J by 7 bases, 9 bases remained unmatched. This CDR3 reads CASSLGQGGQGNSPLHF. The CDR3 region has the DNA TGTGCCAGCAGCTTGGGTCAGGGGGGACAGGGGAATTCACCCCTCCACTTT.

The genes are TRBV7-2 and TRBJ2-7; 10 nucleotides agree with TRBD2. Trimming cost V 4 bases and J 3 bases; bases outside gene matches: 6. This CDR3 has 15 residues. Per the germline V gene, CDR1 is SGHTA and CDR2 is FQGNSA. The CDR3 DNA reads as TGTGCCAGCAGCTACCAGCGGGGGGGATACTACGAGCAGTACTTC. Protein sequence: CASSYQRGGYYEQYF.

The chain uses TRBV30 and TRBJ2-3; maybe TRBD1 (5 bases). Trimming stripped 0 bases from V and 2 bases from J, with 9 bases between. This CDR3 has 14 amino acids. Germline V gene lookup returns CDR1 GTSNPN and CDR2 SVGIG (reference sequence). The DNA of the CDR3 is TGTGCCTGGAGTGTGCAGGGAAACACAGATACGCAGTATTTT. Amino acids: CAWSVQGNTDTQYF.

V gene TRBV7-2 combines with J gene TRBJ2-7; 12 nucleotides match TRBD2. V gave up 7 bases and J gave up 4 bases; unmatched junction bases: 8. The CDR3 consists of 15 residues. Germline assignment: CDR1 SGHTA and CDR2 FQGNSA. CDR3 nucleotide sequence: TGTGCCAGCACCGTCTCTAGCGGGGGGGCTTACGAGCAGTACTTC. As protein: CASTVSSGGAYEQYF.

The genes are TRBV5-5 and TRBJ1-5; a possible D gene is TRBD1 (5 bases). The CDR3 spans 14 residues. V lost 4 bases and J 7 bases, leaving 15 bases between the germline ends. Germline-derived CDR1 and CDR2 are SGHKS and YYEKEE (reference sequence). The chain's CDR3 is CASSMQGIGQPQHF. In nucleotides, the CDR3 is TGTGCCAGCAGCATGCAGGGAATAGGGCAGCCCCAGCATTTT.

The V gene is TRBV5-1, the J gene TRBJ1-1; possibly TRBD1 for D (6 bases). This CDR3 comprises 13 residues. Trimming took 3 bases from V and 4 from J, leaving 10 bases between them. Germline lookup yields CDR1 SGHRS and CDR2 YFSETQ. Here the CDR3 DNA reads TGCGCCAGCAGCTCACTACAGGGCACTGAAGCTTTCTTT. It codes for CASSSLQGTEAFF. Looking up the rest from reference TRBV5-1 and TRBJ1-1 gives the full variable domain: KAGVTQTPRYLIKTRGQQVTLSCSPISGHRSVSWYQQTPGQGLQFLFEYFSETQRNKGNFPGRFSGRQFSNSRSEMNVSTLELGDSALYLCASSSLQGTEAFFGQGTRLTVV.

The CDR3 reads CASSLNGINTDTQYF. Written as DNA, the CDR3 is TGTGCCAGCAGCTTAAATGGCATTAACACAGATACGCAGTATTTT. The chain recombines TRBV7-2 with TRBJ2-3; D is undetermined. Trimming removed 2 bases at V and 2 bases at J, with 11 bases between. Germline CDR1 and CDR2: SGHTA and FQGNSA. This CDR3 contains 15 residues.

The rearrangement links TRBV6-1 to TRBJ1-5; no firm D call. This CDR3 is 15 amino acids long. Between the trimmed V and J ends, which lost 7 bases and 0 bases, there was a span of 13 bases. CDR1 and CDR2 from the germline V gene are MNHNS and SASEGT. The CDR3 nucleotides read TGTGCCAGCATTTTCGCGACGGGTAGCAATCAGCCCCAGCATTTT. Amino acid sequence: CASIFATGSNQPQHF.

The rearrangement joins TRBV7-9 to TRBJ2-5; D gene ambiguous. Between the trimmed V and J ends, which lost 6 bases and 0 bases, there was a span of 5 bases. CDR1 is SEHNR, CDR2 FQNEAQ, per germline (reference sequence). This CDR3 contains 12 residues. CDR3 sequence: CASRRYQETQYF. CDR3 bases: TGTGCCAGCAGACGGTACCAAGAGACCCAGTACTTC.

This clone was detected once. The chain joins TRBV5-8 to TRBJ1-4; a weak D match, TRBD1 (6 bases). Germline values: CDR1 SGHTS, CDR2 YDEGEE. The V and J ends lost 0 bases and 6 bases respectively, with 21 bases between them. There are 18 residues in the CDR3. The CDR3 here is CASSLAMVLAGADEKLFF. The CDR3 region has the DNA TGTGCCAGCAGCTTGGCAATGGTTCTAGCAGGGGCGGATGAAAAACTGTTTTTT.

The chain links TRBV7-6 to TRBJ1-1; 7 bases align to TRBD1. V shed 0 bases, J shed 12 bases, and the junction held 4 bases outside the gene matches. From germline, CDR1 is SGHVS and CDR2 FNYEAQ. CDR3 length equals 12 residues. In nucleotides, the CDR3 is TGTGCCAGCAGCTTAGCCGGGACAGAACCTTTCTTT. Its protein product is CASSLAGTEPFF.

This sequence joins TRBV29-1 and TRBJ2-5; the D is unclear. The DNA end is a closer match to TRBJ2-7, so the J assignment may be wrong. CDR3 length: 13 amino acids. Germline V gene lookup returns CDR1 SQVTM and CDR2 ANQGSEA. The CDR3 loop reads CSVEVLSPYEQYF. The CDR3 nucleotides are TGCAGCGTTGAAGTACTGAGTCCCTACGAGCAGTACTTC.

The CDR3 DNA follows: TGTGCCAGCAGTGAAGGTGGACAGGGGGCATATTACAATGAGCAGTTCTTC. It yields the protein CASSEGGQGAYYNEQFF. The chain employs TRBV6-1 and TRBJ2-1, with 11 nucleotides matching TRBD1. The V segment lost 1 base and the J segment 4 bases; nucleotides outside the gene matches: 6. CDR3 length: 17 residues. Per the germline V gene, CDR1 is MNHNS and CDR2 is SASEGT.

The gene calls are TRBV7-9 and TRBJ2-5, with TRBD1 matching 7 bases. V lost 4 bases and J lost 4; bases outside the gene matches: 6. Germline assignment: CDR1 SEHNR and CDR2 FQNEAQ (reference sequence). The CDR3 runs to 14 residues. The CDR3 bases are TGTGCCAGCAGCTCGACAGGGCAGGTAGAGACCCAGTACTTC. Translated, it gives CASSSTGQVETQYF. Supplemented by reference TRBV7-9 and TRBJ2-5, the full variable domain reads DTGVSQNPRHKITKRGQNVTFRCDPISEHNRLYWYRQTLGQGPEFLTYFQNEAQLEKSRLLSDRFSAERPKGSFSTLEIQRTEQGDSAMYLCASSSTGQVETQYFGPGTRLLVL.

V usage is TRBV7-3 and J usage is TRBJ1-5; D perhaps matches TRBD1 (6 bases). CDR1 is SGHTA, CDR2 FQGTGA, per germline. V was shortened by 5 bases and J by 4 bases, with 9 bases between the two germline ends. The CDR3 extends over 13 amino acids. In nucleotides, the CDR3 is TGTGCCAGCAGCCTGGACAGTAATCAGCCCCAGCATTTT. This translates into CASSLDSNQPQHF.

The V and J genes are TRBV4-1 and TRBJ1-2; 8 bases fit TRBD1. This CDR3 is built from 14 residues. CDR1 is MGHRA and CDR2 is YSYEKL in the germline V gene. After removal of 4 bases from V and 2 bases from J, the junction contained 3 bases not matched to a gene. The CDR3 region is CASSPRQGNYGYTF. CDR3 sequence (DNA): TGCGCCAGCAGCCCCCGACAGGGGAACTATGGCTACACCTTC.

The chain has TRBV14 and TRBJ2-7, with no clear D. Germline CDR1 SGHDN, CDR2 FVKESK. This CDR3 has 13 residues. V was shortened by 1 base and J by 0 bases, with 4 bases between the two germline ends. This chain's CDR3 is CASSQGLSYEQYF. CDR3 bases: TGTGCCAGCAGCCAAGGACTCTCCTACGAGCAGTACTTC.

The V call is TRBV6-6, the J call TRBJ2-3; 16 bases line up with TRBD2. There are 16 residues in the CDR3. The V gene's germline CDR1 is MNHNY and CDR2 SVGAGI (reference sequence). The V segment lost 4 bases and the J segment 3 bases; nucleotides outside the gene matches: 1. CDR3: CASSSGLAGGTDTQYF. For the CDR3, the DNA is TGTGCCAGCAGTTCGGGACTAGCGGGGGGGACAGATACGCAGTATTTT.

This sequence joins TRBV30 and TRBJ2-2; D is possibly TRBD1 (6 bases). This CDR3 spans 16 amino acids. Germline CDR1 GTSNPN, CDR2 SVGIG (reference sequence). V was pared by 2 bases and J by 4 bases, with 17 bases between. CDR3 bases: TGTGCCTGGAGTAGTTATACAGGGTTGGTCACCGGGGAGCTGTTTTTT. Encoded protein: CAWSSYTGLVTGELFF. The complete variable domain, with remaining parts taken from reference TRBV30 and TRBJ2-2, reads SQTIHQWPATLVQPVGSPLSLECTVEGTSNPNLYWYRQAAGRGLQLLFYSVGIGQISSEVPQNLSASRPQDRQFILSSKKLLLSDSGFYLCAWSSYTGLVTGELFFGEGSRLTVL.

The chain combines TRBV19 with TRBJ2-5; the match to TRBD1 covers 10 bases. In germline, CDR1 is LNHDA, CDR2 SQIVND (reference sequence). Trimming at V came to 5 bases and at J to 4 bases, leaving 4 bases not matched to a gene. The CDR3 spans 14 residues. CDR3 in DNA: TGTGCCAGTAGTCCCGGGACAGGGGTAGAGACCCAGTACTTC. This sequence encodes CASSPGTGVETQYF.

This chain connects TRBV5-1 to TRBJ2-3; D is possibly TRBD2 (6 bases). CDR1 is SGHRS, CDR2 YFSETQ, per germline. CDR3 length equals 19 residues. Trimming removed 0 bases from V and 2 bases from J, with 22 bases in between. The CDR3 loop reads CASSLGGLGAGRITDTQYF. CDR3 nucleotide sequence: TGCGCCAGCAGCTTGGGGGGCCTCGGGGCGGGGAGAATCACAGATACGCAGTATTTT.

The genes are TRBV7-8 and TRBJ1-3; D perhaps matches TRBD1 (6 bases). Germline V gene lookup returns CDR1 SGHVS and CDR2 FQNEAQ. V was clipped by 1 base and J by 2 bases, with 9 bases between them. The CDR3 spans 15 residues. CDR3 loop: CASSLGGGPGNTIYF. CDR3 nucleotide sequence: TGTGCCAGCAGCTTAGGCGGGGGGCCTGGAAACACCATATATTTT.

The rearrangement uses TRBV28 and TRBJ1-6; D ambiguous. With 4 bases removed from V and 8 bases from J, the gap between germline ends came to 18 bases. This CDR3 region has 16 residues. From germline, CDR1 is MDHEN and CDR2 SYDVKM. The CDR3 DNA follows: TGTGCCAGCAGTTCCCTGGGCGCGGAGGGTGATTCACCCCTCCACTTT. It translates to CASSSLGAEGDSPLHF.

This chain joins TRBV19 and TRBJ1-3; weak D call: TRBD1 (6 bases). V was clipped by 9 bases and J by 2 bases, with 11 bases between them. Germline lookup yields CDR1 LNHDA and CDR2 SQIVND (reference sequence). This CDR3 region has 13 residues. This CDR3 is CASTRQAGNTIYF. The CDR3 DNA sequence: TGTGCCAGCACACGACAGGCTGGAAACACCATATATTTT. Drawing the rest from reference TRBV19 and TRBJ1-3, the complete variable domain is DGGITQSPKYLFRKEGQNVTLSCEQNLNHDAMYWYRQDPGQGLRLIYYSQIVNDFQKGDIAEGYSVSREKKESFPLTVTSAQKNPTAFYLCASTRQAGNTIYFGEGSWLTVV.

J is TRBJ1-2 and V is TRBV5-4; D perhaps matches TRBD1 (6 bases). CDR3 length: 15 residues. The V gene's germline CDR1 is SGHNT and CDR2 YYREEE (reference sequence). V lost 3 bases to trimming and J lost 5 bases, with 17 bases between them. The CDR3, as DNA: TGTGCCAGCAGCTCTGAACGGACAGATATATATGGCTACACCTTC. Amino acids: CASSSERTDIYGYTF.

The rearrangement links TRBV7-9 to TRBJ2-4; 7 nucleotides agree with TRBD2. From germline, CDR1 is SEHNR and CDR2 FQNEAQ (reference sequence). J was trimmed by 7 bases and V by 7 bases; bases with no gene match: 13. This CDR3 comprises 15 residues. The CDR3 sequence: CASNPIVGGENIQYF. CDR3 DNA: TGTGCCAGCAACCCCATAGTGGGGGGGGAGAACATTCAGTACTTC.

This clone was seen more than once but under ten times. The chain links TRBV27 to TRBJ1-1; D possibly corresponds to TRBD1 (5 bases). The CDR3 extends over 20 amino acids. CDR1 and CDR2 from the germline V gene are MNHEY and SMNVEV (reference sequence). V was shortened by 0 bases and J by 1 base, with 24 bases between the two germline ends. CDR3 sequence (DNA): TGTGCCAGCAGTTTATCCCCTTGGCGCCGGACACGGGAGGGGAACACTGAAGCTTTCTTT. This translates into CASSLSPWRRTREGNTEAFF.